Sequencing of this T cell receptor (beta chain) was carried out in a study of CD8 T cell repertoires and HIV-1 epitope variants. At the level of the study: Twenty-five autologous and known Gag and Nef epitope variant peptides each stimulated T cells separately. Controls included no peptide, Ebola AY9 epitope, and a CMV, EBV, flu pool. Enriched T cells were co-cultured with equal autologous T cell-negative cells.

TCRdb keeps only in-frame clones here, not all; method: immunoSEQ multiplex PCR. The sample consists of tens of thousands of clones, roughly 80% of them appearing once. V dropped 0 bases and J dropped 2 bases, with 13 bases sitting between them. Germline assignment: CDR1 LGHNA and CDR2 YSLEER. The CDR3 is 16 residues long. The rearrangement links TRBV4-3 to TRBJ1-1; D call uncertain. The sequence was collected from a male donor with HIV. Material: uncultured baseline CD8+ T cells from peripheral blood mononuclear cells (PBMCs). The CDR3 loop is CASSQEVGMENTEAFF. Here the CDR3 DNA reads TGCGCCAGCAGCCAAGAGGTGGGAATGGAAAACACTGAAGCTTTCTTT.